What follows are 6 T cell receptor beta chains derived from one specimen sequenced in a study of preoperative IRX-2 immunotherapy in early breast cancer (dated by TCRdb to between 2018 and 2021). The sample's treatment or condition label is to be understood as: preoperative locoregional IRX-2 cytokine immunotherapy. Libraries came from the immunoSEQ multiplex PCR assay. The table was pulled from immuneACCESS by TCRdb, which kept in-frame rearrangements only. Such tables lose some clones; where checked, under half of the loss comes from unresolved V genes, and the rest has no known cause. Present in this sample are about 98,000 clones, 86% of which were seen just once. About 2% of the sample is taken by the ten largest. Here the sequenced sample was tumor tissue, taken after IRX-2 immunotherapy. All receptors come from a human donor with breast cancer.

This clone is a singleton in its sample. This chain connects TRBV11-3 to TRBJ2-7, with D possibly TRBD2 on 6 matching bases. This CDR3 comprises 16 residues. The germline gives CDR1 SGHNT, CDR2 YENEEA. The V end lost 0 bases, the J end lost 4 bases, and 16 bases lay between the germline ends. The CDR3 sequence is CASSLDPSRGSYEQYF. CDR3 DNA sequence: TGTGCCAGCAGCTTAGACCCCTCGCGGGGATCATACGAGCAGTACTTC.

The chain couples TRBV9 to TRBJ2-3; D is uncertain. V dropped 4 bases and J dropped 6 bases, with 9 bases sitting between them. This CDR3 comprises 12 residues. Germline V CDR1 and CDR2: SGDLS, YYNGEE. The CDR3 is CASSSLLDTQYF. The CDR3 coding sequence is TGTGCCAGCAGCTCGCTTTTGGATACGCAGTATTTT.

This clone was recorded only once. V gene TRBV15 combines with J gene TRBJ2-5; 7 positions match TRBD1. Germline lookup yields CDR1 LNHNV and CDR2 YYDKDF (reference sequence). V was pared by 1 base and J by 6 bases, with 8 bases of the junction left unmatched. The CDR3 consists of 15 residues. DNA for the CDR3: TGTGCCACCAGCAGAGTGACCAGGGGGAGTCAGACCCAGTACTTC. Translating gives CATSRVTRGSQTQYF.

The CDR3 DNA sequence: TGTGCCAGTAGTCCGCGACAGGGTGCTAGCTATGGCTACACCTTC. Residues: CASSPRQGASYGYTF. This chain uses TRBV19 with TRBJ1-2; 7 nucleotides match TRBD1. The CDR3 contains 15 residues. Germline values: CDR1 LNHDA, CDR2 SQIVND (reference sequence). V lost 5 bases to trimming and J lost 4 bases; unmatched junction nucleotides: 10.

J is TRBJ1-1 and V is TRBV30, with a possible D match to TRBD1 (5 bases). CDR1 and CDR2 (germline): GTSNPN, SVGIG (reference sequence). There are 13 residues in the CDR3. The V and J ends lost 0 bases and 0 bases respectively, with 5 bases between them. CDR3 loop: CAWSVGVNTEAFF. CDR3 in DNA: TGTGCCTGGAGTGTAGGGGTGAACACTGAAGCTTTCTTT.

The chain links TRBV5-1 to TRBJ1-6, with TRBD1 as a possible D gene (5 bases). Trimming shortened V by 2 bases and J by 6 bases, and 9 bases separated the two germline ends. Germline V gives CDR1 SGHRS, CDR2 YFSETQ. CDR3 length: 14 residues. CDR3 DNA: TGCGCCAGCAGCTTTGTGCAGGGTAATTCACCCCTCCACTTT. This translates into CASSFVQGNSPLHF.